This TCR beta chain is drawn from a study of blood T cell repertoires in COVID-19. In the study overall: The origin of the acute and convalescent COVID-19 samples was the United States, Italy and Spain. PBMCs, B-cell-depleted T cells, or T cells were the source of the cDNA or gDNA that made up the material.

Here immunoSEQ multiplex PCR was the method, and the copy in TCRdb shows in-frame clones only, minus some. The sample holds over 150,000 clones, approximately 84% seen once. The CDR3 is 12 residues long. V lost 6 bases, J lost 9 bases, and 12 bases lay in between. Germline CDR1 and CDR2: SGHTA and FQGTGA. Seattle cases were enrolled at active infection and followed longitudinally. The rearrangement uses TRBV7-3 and TRBJ2-1; D perhaps matches TRBD2 (6 bases). The sequence was obtained from a woman aged 60-75 years with COVID-19, enrolled during active disease. Material: peripheral blood. The CDR3 coding sequence is TGTGCCAGCAGTAAGGTGGGGGGTGAGCAGTTCTTC. Amino acid sequence: CASSKVGGEQFF.